The next 29 T cell receptor beta chains were all read from a single sample in a study of cytomegalovirus exposure and HLA in healthy donors. The PCR made use of 60 Vbeta and 13 Jbeta primers. Sequencing used immunoSEQ multiplex PCR; TCRdb keeps in-frame clones, though not all of them. Among 190,000 or so clones, roughly 80% were seen once, and the ten largest hold roughly 1.6%. Source material: PBMCs. The receptors derive from a man aged 50 to 59 in good health and CMV-seronegative.

This clone has just one count. V and J are TRBV6-1 and TRBJ2-2, with D tentatively TRBD1 or TRBD2 (6 bases each). V was clipped by 6 bases and J by 3 bases, with 23 bases between them. This CDR3 spans 18 amino acids. Germline CDR1 reads MNHNS; CDR2 reads SASEGT. In DNA, the CDR3 is TGTGCCAGCAGGGAACAGGGTCGGAGGGGAGTACACACCGGGGAGCTGTTTTTT. This encodes CASREQGRRGVHTGELFF.

The chain carries TRBV6-5 and TRBJ2-2, with a weak D call TRBD1 (6 bases). Germline CDR1 and CDR2: MNHEY and SVGAGI. Trimming removed 2 bases at V and 4 bases at J, with 11 bases between. The CDR3 loop spans 15 amino acids. The CDR3 sequence is CASSYGQRSTGELFF. In DNA form, the CDR3 reads TGTGCCAGCAGTTACGGACAGAGGAGCACCGGGGAGCTGTTTTTT.

This clone was seen a single time. V gene TRBV18 combines with J gene TRBJ2-3; 7 bases agree with TRBD2. The CDR3 sequence is 16 residues long. The germline V gene has CDR1 KGHSH and CDR2 LQKENI. V dropped 1 base and J dropped 2; count of bases not matched to a gene: 6. The CDR3 here is CASSPLPGGVTDTQYF. The CDR3 nucleotides read TGTGCCAGCTCACCACTCCCGGGAGGAGTCACAGATACGCAGTATTTT.

The V call is TRBV10-1, the J call TRBJ1-2; no clear D. This CDR3 region has 13 residues. Trimming left V 8 bases short and J 8 bases short, with 18 bases between. Germline assignment: CDR1 WNHNN and CDR2 SYGVQD (reference sequence). The CDR3 region has the DNA TGCGCCAGCTTCCCGAGAGGGATAGGGGGCTACACCTTC. Its translation is CASFPRGIGGYTF.

The rearrangement uses TRBV19 and TRBJ2-3; 7 nucleotides agree with TRBD1. The V gene's germline CDR1 is LNHDA and CDR2 SQIVND (reference sequence). V dropped 5 bases and J dropped 0; count of bases not matched to a gene: 11. This CDR3 has 17 amino acids. CDR3 sequence: CASSVYTGTASTDTQYF. CDR3 sequence (DNA): TGTGCCAGTAGTGTATATACCGGGACAGCTAGCACAGATACGCAGTATTTT.

The V gene is TRBV27, the J gene TRBJ2-2, with TRBD1 identical over 7 bases. Trimming at V came to 6 bases and at J to 2 bases, leaving 12 bases not matched to a gene. This CDR3 region has 17 residues. The germline V gene has CDR1 MNHEY and CDR2 SMNVEV (reference sequence). The CDR3 region has the DNA TGTGCCAGCAGACCATCCTACAGGGGATTTAACACCGGGGAGCTGTTTTTT. Its translation: CASRPSYRGFNTGELFF.

The CDR3 is CASSSSTGGKYGYTF. The CDR3 nucleotides are TGTGCCAGCAGTTCCTCCACAGGGGGGAAATATGGCTACACCTTC. This chain connects TRBV28 to TRBJ1-2; 8 nucleotides agree with TRBD1. The CDR3 has 15 residues. Germline-derived CDR1 and CDR2 are MDHEN and SYDVKM. V was pared by 4 bases and J by 5 bases, with 9 bases of the junction left unmatched.

This rearrangement joins TRBV18 to TRBJ1-4, with D perhaps TRBD1 (6 bases). The V gene lost 4 bases and the J gene lost 5 bases, with 8 bases spanning the gap. The CDR3 consists of 13 residues. In germline, CDR1 is KGHSH, CDR2 LQKENI. CDR3 DNA sequence: TGTGCCAGCTCACACGGACAGAATGAAAAACTGTTTTTT. Its translation: CASSHGQNEKLFF.

V is TRBV6-1 and J is TRBJ2-7, with a tentative D call TRBD2 (6 bases). Germline values: CDR1 MNHNS, CDR2 SASEGT. This CDR3 is 15 amino acids long. Trimming took off 6 bases at V and 7 bases at J, with 22 bases between the two ends. CDR3: CASSSTGVLTEEQYF. CDR3 in DNA: TGTGCCAGCAGCTCGACGGGGGTCCTTACTGAGGAGCAGTACTTC.

This chain connects TRBV9 to TRBJ2-3; D perhaps matches TRBD2 (5 bases). The CDR3 has 14 residues. V lost 2 bases and J 2 bases, leaving 9 bases between the germline ends. Germline lookup yields CDR1 SGDLS and CDR2 YYNGEE. CDR3 residues: CASSVSGNTDTQYF. The CDR3 bases are TGTGCCAGCAGCGTGTCCGGGAACACAGATACGCAGTATTTT.

This clone is a singleton in its sample. The chain combines TRBV7-2 with TRBJ2-5, with 10 bases matching TRBD2. Germline loops: CDR1 SGHTA, CDR2 FQGNSA. The CDR3 consists of 14 residues. The junction had 5 bases not matched to a gene; V was cut back by 5 bases and J by 5 bases. The CDR3 DNA reads TGTGCCAGCAGCACTAGCGGGGTCTGGGAGACCCAGTACTTC. This codes for CASSTSGVWETQYF.

The gene calls are TRBV7-8 and TRBJ2-7; tentative D call: TRBD2 (5 bases). Looked up from germline, CDR1 is SGHVS and CDR2 is FQNEAQ. V lost 1 base to trimming and J lost 0 bases, with 10 bases between them. The CDR3 runs to 15 residues. CDR3: CASSLVGGNSYEQYF. The CDR3 region has the DNA TGTGCCAGCAGCTTAGTCGGAGGAAACTCCTACGAGCAGTACTTC.

The chain couples TRBV11-3 to TRBJ2-5, with TRBD2 as a possible D gene (6 bases). The V end was cut by 5 bases, the J end by 2 bases, with 12 bases between. The V gene's germline CDR1 is SGHNT and CDR2 YENEEA. The CDR3 contains 14 residues. The CDR3 bases are TGTGCCAGCAGCCGGGGCGGGGTGCAAGAGACCCAGTACTTC. Residues: CASSRGGVQETQYF.

This sequence joins TRBV7-9 and TRBJ2-1; D possibly corresponds to TRBD2 (5 bases). Germline lookup yields CDR1 SEHNR and CDR2 FQNEAQ (reference sequence). With 4 bases removed from V and 9 bases from J, the gap between germline ends came to 16 bases. This CDR3 has 14 residues. CDR3 bases: TGTGCCAGCAGCTCCAACATTGCTAGCACTGAGCAGTTCTTC. Its translation: CASSSNIASTEQFF. The variable domain in full, completed from reference TRBV7-9 and TRBJ2-1, reads DTGVSQNPRHKITKRGQNVTFRCDPISEHNRLYWYRQTLGQGPEFLTYFQNEAQLEKSRLLSDRFSAERPKGSFSTLEIQRTEQGDSAMYLCASSSNIASTEQFFGPGTRLTVL.

This chain links TRBV6-1 with TRBJ2-5; 9 nucleotides align to TRBD1. The CDR3 length is 13 residues. The V segment lost 6 bases and the J segment 2 bases; nucleotides outside the gene matches: 1. Germline assignment: CDR1 MNHNS and CDR2 SASEGT. For the CDR3, the DNA is TGTGCCAGCAGGGGACAGGGTCAAGAGACCCAGTACTTC. This sequence encodes CASRGQGQETQYF.

The chain employs TRBV5-1 and TRBJ1-4; maybe TRBD1 (6 bases). CDR3 length: 18 amino acids. CDR1 and CDR2 from the germline V gene are SGHRS and YFSETQ. Trimming left V 4 bases short and J 0 bases short, with 19 bases between. This CDR3 reads CASSRGGGDSATNEKLFF. In DNA form, the CDR3 reads TGCGCCAGCAGCAGGGGGGGCGGCGATTCGGCAACTAATGAAAAACTGTTTTTT.

This chain joins TRBV6-5 and TRBJ2-1; D uncertain. CDR3 length equals 15 residues. Between the trimmed V and J ends, which lost 0 bases and 4 bases, there was a span of 10 bases. Germline loops: CDR1 MNHEY, CDR2 SVGAGI. CDR3 sequence: CASSYSLADYNEQFF. The CDR3 DNA follows: TGTGCCAGCAGTTACTCTTTGGCGGATTACAATGAGCAGTTCTTC.

This chain joins TRBV4-1 and TRBJ2-3; the D is unclear. CDR1 is MGHRA and CDR2 is YSYEKL in the germline V gene. The CDR3 has 14 residues. Trimming removed 1 base at V and 14 bases at J, with 19 bases between. The DNA for the CDR3 is TGCGCCAGCAGCCAAGCCGGCCCGAGCGCTTTGGGGTATTTT. It codes for CASSQAGPSALGYF.

On this clone: A read error may account for a junction end that differs from germline. The gene calls are TRBV4-2 and TRBJ2-7; D may be TRBD2 (6 bases). The germline gives CDR1 LGHNA, CDR2 YNFKEQ. CDR3 length equals 15 residues. CDR3 DNA sequence: TGTGCCAGCACCCAAGGAACTAGCCAGGTCTACGAGCAGTACTTC. Amino acids: CASTQGTSQVYEQYF.

Written as DNA, the CDR3 is TGTGCCAGCAGCTCTAGGCACGGGGCCTACGAGCAGTACTTC. It translates to CASSSRHGAYEQYF. This chain links TRBV7-2 with TRBJ2-7, with D possibly being TRBD2 (5 bases). Trimming pared 4 bases from V and 2 bases from J, leaving 12 bases between. CDR3 length: 14 amino acids. Germline CDR1 is SGHTA and CDR2 is FQGNSA.

Comment on this clone: Germline and junction disagree at one end, which may indicate a read error. This chain uses TRBV7-9 with TRBJ2-3; D is undetermined. This CDR3 region has 12 residues. Looked up from germline, CDR1 is SEHNR and CDR2 is FQNEAQ (reference sequence). Here the CDR3 reads CSSSPYSDTQYF. The CDR3 bases are TGTTCCAGCAGCCCCTACTCCGATACGCAGTATTTT.

Of note for this clone: One end of the junction varies from germline; a read error may be responsible. The chain joins TRBV5-6 to TRBJ2-1; perhaps TRBD1 as D (6 bases). Germline CDR1 reads SGHDT; CDR2 reads YYEEEE. This CDR3 comprises 13 residues. The CDR3 protein is CASTLYRGSEQFF. In DNA form, the CDR3 reads TGTGCCAGCACCTTGTATAGGGGGAGTGAGCAGTTCTTC.

V gene TRBV28 combines with J gene TRBJ2-7, with 8 bases identical to TRBD1. This CDR3 comprises 16 residues. Germline V gene sequence: CDR1 MDHEN, CDR2 SYDVKM. V lost 4 bases, J lost 1 base, and 9 bases stayed unmatched. CDR3 sequence: CASSSSGTGKSYEQYF. The CDR3, as DNA: TGTGCCAGCAGTTCTTCCGGGACAGGCAAATCCTACGAGCAGTACTTC.

The rearrangement joins TRBV5-1 to TRBJ2-5; D is perhaps TRBD1 (5 bases). This CDR3 region has 14 residues. V was trimmed by 0 bases and J by 2 bases, leaving 8 bases between them. In germline, CDR1 is SGHRS, CDR2 YFSETQ. The CDR3 region is CASSLVPGQETQYF. The CDR3, as DNA: TGCGCCAGCAGCTTGGTTCCAGGGCAAGAGACCCAGTACTTC. The variable domain in full, with the rest retrieved from reference TRBV5-1 and TRBJ2-5, is KAGVTQTPRYLIKTRGQQVTLSCSPISGHRSVSWYQQTPGQGLQFLFEYFSETQRNKGNFPGRFSGRQFSNSRSEMNVSTLELGDSALYLCASSLVPGQETQYFGPGTRLLVL.

The rearrangement links TRBV7-2 to TRBJ2-1; 15 bases are a match to TRBD2. This CDR3 region has 15 residues. Germline assignment: CDR1 SGHTA and CDR2 FQGNSA. The V and J ends lost 5 bases and 10 bases, in that order; junction bases with no gene match: 6. CDR3 nucleotide sequence: TGTGCCAGCAGCGCACCGGGACTAGCGGGGGGCGAGCAGTTCTTC. Protein product: CASSAPGLAGGEQFF.

This chain links TRBV6-1 with TRBJ2-7; 7 bases agree with TRBD1. The trim removed 4 bases at V and 2 bases at J, leaving 2 bases unmatched. The CDR3 length is 13 residues. CDR1 is MNHNS and CDR2 is SASEGT in the germline V gene. The CDR3 DNA is TGTGCCAGCAGTGGGACAGGCCCCTACGAGCAGTACTTC. Translated, it gives CASSGTGPYEQYF.

This chain connects TRBV19 to TRBJ1-3, with D possibly matching TRBD1 (5 bases). In germline, CDR1 is LNHDA, CDR2 SQIVND (reference sequence). V lost 7 bases to trimming and J lost 0 bases, with 13 bases between them. The CDR3 consists of 15 residues. The CDR3 DNA sequence: TGTGCCAGTAAAATAAGGGGCAACTCTGGAAACACCATATATTTT. Encoded protein: CASKIRGNSGNTIYF.

The rearrangement joins TRBV11-1 to TRBJ2-3; 12 bases fit TRBD2. Germline V lookup: CDR1 SGHAT, CDR2 FQDESV (reference sequence). The CDR3 contains 15 residues. The junction had 9 bases not matched to a gene; V was cut back by 6 bases and J by 8 bases. CDR3: CASSLRTSGAGTQYF. The DNA of the CDR3 is TGTGCCAGCAGTCTTAGGACTAGCGGGGCTGGTACGCAGTATTTT.

V is TRBV2 and J is TRBJ2-7; 11 nucleotides align to TRBD1. The CDR3 sequence is 15 residues long. The V and J ends lost 4 bases and 5 bases, in that order; junction bases with no gene match: 7. Germline V gene lookup returns CDR1 SNHLY and CDR2 FYNNEI. CDR3 coding DNA: TGTGCCAGCAGTGGCGGACAGGGGGCGCTCGACGAGCAGTACTTC. Protein product: CASSGGQGALDEQYF. Full variable domain (missing parts from reference TRBV2 and TRBJ2-7): EPEVTQTPSHQVTQMGQEVILRCVPISNHLYFYWYRQILGQKVEFLVSFYNNEISEKSEIFDDQFSVERPDGSNFTLKIRSTKLEDSAMYFCASSGGQGALDEQYFGPGTRLTVT.